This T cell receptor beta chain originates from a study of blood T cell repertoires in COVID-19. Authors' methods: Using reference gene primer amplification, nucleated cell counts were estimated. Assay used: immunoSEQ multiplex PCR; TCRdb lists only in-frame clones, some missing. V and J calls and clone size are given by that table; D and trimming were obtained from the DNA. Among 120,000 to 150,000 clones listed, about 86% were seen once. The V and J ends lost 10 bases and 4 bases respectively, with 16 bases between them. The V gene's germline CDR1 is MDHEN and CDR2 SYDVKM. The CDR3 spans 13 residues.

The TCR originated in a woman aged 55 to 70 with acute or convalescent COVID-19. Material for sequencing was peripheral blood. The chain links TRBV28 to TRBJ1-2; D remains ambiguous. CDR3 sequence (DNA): TGTGCCACCCCCGGTGAGGGAGTCTATGGCTACACCTTC. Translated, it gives CATPGEGVYGYTF.